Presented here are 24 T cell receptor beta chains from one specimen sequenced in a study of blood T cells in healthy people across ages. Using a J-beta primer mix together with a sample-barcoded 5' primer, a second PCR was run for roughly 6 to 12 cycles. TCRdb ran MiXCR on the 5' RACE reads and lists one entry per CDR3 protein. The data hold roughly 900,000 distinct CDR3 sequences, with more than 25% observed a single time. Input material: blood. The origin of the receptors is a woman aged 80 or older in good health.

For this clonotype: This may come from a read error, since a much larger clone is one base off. The CDR3: CASSHQQGSGERFF. As DNA, the CDR3 is TGCGCCAGCAGCCATCAACAGGGGTCCGGGGAGCGGTTTTTT. The genes are TRBV4-3 and TRBJ2-2, with TRBD1 identical over 7 bases. The germline gives CDR1 LGHNA, CDR2 YSLEER. The CDR3 covers 14 residues.

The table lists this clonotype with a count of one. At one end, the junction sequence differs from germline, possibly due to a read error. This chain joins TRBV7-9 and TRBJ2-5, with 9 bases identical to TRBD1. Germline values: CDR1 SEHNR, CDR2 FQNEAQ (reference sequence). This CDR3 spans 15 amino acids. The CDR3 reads CANSLGDRAEETQYF. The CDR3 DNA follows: TGTGCCAACAGCTTAGGGGACAGGGCAGAAGAGACCCAGTACTTC.

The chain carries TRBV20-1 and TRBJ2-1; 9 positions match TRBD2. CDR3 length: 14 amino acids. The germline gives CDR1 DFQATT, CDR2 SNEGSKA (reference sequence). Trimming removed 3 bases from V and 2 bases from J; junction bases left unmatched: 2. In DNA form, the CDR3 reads TGCAGTGCTAGTGGCGGGAGGGCCTACAATGAGCAGTTCTTC. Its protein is CSASGGRAYNEQFF.

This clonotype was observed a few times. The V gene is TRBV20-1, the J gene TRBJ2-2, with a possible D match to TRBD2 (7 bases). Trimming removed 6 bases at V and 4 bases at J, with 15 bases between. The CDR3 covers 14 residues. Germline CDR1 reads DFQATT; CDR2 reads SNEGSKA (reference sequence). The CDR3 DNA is TGCAGTGCCCCTCGGGGGGCCGGCACCGGGGAGCTGTTTTTT. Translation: CSAPRGAGTGELFF.

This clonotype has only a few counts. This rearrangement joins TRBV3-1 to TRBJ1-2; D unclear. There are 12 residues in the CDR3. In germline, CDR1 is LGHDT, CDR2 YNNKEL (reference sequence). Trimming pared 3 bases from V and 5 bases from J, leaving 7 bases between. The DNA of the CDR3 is TGTGCCAGCAGCCATGCCAGATATGGCTACACCTTC. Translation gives CASSHARYGYTF.

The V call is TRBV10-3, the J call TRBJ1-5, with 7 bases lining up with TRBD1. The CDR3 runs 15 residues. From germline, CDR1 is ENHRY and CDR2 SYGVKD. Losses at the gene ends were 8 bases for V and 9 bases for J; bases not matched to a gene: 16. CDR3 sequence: CAIADQEQGLRPQHF. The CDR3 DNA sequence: TGTGCCATCGCTGACCAAGAACAGGGGTTGCGGCCCCAGCATTTT.

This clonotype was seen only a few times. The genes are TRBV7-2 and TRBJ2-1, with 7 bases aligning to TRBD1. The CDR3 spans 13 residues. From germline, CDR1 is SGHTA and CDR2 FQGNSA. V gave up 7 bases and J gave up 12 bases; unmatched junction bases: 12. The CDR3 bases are TGTGCCAGCACCAACAGGGGAAGGGATGGGCAGTTCTTC. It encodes CASTNRGRDGQFF. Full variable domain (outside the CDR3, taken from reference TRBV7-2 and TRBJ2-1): GAGVSQSPSNKVTEKGKDVELRCDPISGHTALYWYRQSLGQGLEFLIYFQGNSAPDKSGLPSDRFSAERTGGSVSTLTIQRTQQEDSAVYLCASTNRGRDGQFFGPGTRLTVL.

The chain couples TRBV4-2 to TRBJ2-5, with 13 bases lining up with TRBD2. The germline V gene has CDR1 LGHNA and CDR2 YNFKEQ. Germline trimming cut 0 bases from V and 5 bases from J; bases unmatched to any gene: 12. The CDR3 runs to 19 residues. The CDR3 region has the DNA TGTGCCAGCAGCCAAGATAGGACACTAGCGGGGGGGCCTGGGGAGACCCAGTACTTC. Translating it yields CASSQDRTLAGGPGETQYF.

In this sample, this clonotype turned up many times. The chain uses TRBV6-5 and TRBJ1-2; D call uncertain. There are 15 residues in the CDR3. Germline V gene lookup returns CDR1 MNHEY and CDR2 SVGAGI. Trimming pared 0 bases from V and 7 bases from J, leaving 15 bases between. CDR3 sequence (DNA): TGTGCCAGCAGTTACTCGGGGTGGGAAGAGAGTGGCTACACCTTC. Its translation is CASSYSGWEESGYTF.

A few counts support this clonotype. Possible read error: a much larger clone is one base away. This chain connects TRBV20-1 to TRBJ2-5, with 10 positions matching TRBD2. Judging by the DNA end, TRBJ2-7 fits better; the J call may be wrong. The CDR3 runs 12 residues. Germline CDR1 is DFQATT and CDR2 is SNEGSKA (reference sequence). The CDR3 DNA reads TGCAGGGCTGGTGGGACTAGCGCCGAGCAGTACTTC. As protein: CRAGGTSAEQYF.

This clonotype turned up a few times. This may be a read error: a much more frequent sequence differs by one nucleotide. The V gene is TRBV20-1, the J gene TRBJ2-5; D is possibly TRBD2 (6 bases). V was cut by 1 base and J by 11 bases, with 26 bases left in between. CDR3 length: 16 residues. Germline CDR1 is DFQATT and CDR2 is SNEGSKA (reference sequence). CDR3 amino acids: CSARVHSGTRRNEQYF. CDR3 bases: TGCAGTGCTAGAGTTCACTCCGGGACTCGCCGAAATGAGCAGTACTTC.

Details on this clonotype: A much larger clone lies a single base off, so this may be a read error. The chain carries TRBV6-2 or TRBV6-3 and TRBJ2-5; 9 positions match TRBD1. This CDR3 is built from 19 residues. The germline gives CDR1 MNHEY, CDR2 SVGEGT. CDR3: CTSSYASRTGARYQETQYF. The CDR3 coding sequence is TGTACCAGCAGTTACGCCTCTAGGACAGGGGCCCGGTACCAAGAGACCCAGTACTTC.

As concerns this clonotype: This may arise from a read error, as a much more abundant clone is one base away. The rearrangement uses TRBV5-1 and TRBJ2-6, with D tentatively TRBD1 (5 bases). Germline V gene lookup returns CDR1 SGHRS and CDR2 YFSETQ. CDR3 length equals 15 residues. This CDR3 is CASSLDGPGANALTF. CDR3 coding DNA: TGCGCCAGCAGCTTGGATGGGCCTGGGGCCAACGCCCTGACTTTC.

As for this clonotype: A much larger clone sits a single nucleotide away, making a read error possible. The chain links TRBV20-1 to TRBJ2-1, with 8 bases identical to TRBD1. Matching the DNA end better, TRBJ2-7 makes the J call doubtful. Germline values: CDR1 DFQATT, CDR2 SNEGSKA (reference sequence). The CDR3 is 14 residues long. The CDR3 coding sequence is TGCAGTGCCGAAGGGGCAGGGGGCTACAATGAGCAGTACTTC. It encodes CSAEGAGGYNEQYF.

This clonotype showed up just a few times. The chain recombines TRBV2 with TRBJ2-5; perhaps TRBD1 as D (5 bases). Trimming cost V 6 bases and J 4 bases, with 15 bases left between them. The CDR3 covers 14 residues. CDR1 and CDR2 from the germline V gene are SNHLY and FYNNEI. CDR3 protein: CASRAQGVGETQYF. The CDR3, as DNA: TGTGCCAGCAGGGCTCAGGGTGTGGGAGAGACCCAGTACTTC. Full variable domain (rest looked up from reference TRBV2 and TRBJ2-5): EPEVTQTPSHQVTQMGQEVILRCVPISNHLYFYWYRQILGQKVEFLVSFYNNEISEKSEIFDDQFSVERPDGSNFTLKIRSTKLEDSAMYFCASRAQGVGETQYFGPGTRLLVL.

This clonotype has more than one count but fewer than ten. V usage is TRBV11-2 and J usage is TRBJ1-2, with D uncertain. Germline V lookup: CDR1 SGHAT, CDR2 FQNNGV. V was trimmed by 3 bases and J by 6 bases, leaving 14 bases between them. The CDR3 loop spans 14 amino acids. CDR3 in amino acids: CASSLRTDWDGYTF. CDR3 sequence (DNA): TGTGCCAGCAGCTTGAGAACAGACTGGGATGGCTACACCTTC.

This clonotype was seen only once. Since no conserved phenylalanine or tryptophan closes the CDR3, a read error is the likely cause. The CDR3 here is CASSFSWANSEQFL. The CDR3 region has the DNA TGTGCCAGCAGCTTTTCGTGGGCGAACAGTGAGCAGTTCTTA. The chain combines TRBV7-2 with TRBJ2-1; D is ambiguous. The CDR3 loop spans 14 amino acids. The V gene's germline CDR1 is SGHTA and CDR2 FQGNSA. V lost 3 bases, J lost 9 bases, and 15 bases lay in between.

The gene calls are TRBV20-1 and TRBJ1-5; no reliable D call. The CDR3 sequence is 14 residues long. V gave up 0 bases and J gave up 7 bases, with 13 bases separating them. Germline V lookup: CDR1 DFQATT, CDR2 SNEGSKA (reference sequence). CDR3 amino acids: CSARDGSRGQPQHF. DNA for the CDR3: TGCAGTGCTAGAGATGGGTCGAGAGGGCAGCCCCAGCATTTT.

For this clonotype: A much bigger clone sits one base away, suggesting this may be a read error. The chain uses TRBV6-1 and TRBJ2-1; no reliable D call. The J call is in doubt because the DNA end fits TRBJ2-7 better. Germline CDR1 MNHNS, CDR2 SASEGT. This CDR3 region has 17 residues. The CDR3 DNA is TGTGCCAGCAGTGAATTTCTCGAGGTTGTGCCCTACAATGAGCAGTACTTC. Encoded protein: CASSEFLEVVPYNEQYF.

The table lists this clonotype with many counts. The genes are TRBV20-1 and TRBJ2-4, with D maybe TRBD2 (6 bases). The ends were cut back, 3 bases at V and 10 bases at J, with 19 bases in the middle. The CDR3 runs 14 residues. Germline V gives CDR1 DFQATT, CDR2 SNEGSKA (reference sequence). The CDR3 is CSASIDAGINIQYF. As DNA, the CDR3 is TGCAGTGCTAGTATCGATGCGGGGATTAATATTCAGTACTTC.

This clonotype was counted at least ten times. The CDR3 loop is CASSQGLAGGPSVSYNEQFF. CDR3 bases: TGTGCCAGCAGCCAAGGGCTAGCGGGGGGGCCGTCGGTCTCCTACAATGAGCAGTTCTTC. This chain uses TRBV4-2 with TRBJ2-1; 12 positions agree with TRBD2. CDR3 length: 20 residues. CDR1 and CDR2 (germline): LGHNA, YNFKEQ. V was clipped by 1 base and J by 0 bases; unmatched bases: 10.

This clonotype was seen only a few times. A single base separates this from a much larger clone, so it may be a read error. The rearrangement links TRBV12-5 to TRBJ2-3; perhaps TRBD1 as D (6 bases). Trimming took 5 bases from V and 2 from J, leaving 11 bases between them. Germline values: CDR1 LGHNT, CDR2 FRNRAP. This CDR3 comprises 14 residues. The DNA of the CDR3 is TGTGCTAGTGGTGCAGGACAGACCACAGATACGCAGTATTTT. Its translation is CASGAGQTTDTQYF.

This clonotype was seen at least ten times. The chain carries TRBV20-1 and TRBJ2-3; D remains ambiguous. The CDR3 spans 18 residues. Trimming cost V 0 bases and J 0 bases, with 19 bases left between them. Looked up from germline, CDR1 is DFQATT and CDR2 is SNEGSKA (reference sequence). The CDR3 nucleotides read TGCAGTGCTAGAGACGTAGGGTTACTACTATCTAGCACAGATACGCAGTATTTT. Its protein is CSARDVGLLLSSTDTQYF.

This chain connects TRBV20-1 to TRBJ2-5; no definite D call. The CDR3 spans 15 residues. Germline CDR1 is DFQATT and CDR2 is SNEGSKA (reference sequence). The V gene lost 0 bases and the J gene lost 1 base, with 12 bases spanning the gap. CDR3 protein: CSARDLRQAQETQYF. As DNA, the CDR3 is TGCAGTGCTAGAGATCTTCGTCAGGCCCAAGAGACCCAGTACTTC.